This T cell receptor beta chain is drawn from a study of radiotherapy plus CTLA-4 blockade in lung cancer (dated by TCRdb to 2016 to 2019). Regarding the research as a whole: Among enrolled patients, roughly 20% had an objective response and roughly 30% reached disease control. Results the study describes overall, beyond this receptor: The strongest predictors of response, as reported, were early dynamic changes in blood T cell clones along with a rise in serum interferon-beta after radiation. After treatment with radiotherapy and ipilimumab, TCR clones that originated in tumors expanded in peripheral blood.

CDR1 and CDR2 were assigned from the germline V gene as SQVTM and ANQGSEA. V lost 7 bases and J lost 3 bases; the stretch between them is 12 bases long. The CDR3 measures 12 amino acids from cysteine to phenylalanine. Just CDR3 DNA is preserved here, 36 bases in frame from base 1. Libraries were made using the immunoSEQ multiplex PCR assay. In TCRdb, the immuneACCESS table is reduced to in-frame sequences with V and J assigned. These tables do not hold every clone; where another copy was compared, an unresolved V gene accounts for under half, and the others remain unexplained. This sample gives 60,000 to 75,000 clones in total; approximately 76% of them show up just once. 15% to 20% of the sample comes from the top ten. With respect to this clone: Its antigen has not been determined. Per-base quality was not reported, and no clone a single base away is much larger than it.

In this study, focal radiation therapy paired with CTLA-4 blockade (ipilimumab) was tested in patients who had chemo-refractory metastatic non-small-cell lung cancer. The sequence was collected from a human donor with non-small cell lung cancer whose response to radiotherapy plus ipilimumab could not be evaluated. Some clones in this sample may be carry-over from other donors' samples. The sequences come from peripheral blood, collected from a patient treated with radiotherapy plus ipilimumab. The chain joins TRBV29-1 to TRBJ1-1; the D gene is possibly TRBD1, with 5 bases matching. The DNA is TGCAGCGGGGTAACAGGTTACACTGAAGCTTTCTTT. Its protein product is CSGVTGYTEAFF.